This TCR beta chain was identified in a study of CD8 T cells in Susac syndrome (dated by TCRdb to between 2018 and 2021). Some background on the complete study: Whether CD8+ T cell activation and differentiation in Susac syndrome was antigen driven was tested using repertoire sequencing.

Study-level results and caveats: The number of individuals in the TCR sequencing and HLA analysis was recognized as being relatively small.

The CDR3 runs 15 residues from the cysteine to the phenylalanine. CDR3 DNA is the only sequence kept; it has 45 bases, read in frame from the first base. V is pared back by 5 bases and J by 3 bases, with 14 bases lying between the germline termini. CDR1 and CDR2 are read off the germline V gene as SGHTA and FQGNSA. RNA was extracted using the RNeasy kit, and roughly 0.5 to 1 microgram was reverse transcribed with random hexamers. TCR beta CDR3 regions were amplified with the immunoSEQ multiplex PCR assay covering 54 Vbeta and 13 Jbeta segments. PCR amplification bias was corrected by using a synthetic template baseline for primer optimization and computational correction. Per the original workflow: Only productive sequences were kept, with reads annotated to V, D and J genes according to IMGT and analyzed in immunoSEQ Analyzer. To calculate clonality, Shannon entropy was normalized by log2 of the number of productive unique sequences and then subtracted from one. Public and private clones were assessed among the 100 most prevalent clones of each patient and control. Susac-specific clones were defined as absent from healthy and MS cohorts, around 980 published viral clones and other ImmuneACCESS disease sequences. TCRdb ran its own pipeline on the public reads, namely fastp trimming at Q25 and MiXCR clone calling, and kept in-frame beta chains. Here each entry gathers all rows of one CDR3 protein and keeps the most common genes and DNA. The V and J calls and clone size are TCRdb's, not the authors'. The sample table records roughly 180,000 distinct CDR3 sequences; about 95% of these occur just once. The ten most abundant clones make up approximately 0.1% of the sample.

Peripheral blood CD8+ and CD4+ T cells from healthy donors, Susac syndrome patients and multiple sclerosis patients were profiled using high-throughput TCR beta sequencing. Healthy donors were included as age- and sex-matched controls. Bulk CD8+ and CD4+ T cells were purified magnetically by negative isolation, whereas CD8+ TEMRA cells were enriched by FACS. Blood was drawn into EDTA tubes, processed within 24 hours, and PBMCs were isolated by density gradient centrifugation. PBMCs intended for TCR sequencing were cryopreserved in liquid nitrogen and thawed later in a water bath at 37 degrees C. A purity of at least 90% was achieved for sorted or isolated CD4+, CD8+ and CD8+ TEMRA cells. Regarding this clonotype: The specificity of this receptor is unknown. Base qualities are not recorded, but no much larger clone differs from it by a single base.

In this chain, TRBV7-2 is recombined with TRBJ1-5; tentative D gene TRBD1, with 6 bases matching. The receptor comes from a human donor in good health. Sequenced material: CD4+ T cells from PBMCs. The nucleotide sequence is TGTGCCAGCAGCACCCGGGGACAAGTCAATCAGCCCCAGCATTTT. This gives the protein CASSTRGQVNQPQHF.